Detailed here is one T cell receptor (beta chain). Its target is unknown. The germline V gene encodes CDR1 SGHNT and CDR2 YYREEE (reference sequence). There are 12 residues in the CDR3. Trimming shortened V by 3 bases and J by 5 bases, and 8 bases separated the two germline ends. These data are taken from a study of PD-L1 blockade in urothelial cancer. Study-level background: The median number of T cells present in blood samples was 141,255. General study findings and limits: By 3 weeks, tumor-associated blood clones had expanded more in durable-benefit patients.

Time point in this sample: pretreatment peripheral blood. Sequencing used immunoSEQ multiplex PCR; TCRdb keeps in-frame clones, though not all of them. Found here are around 130,000 clones, roughly 83% of them singletons; the top ten hold around 3.2%. The chain couples TRBV5-4 to TRBJ1-2; perhaps TRBD1 as D (5 bases). Here the sequenced sample was PBMCs, taken around atezolizumab (anti-PD-L1) treatment. This clonotype was obtained from a middle-aged man with urothelial cancer. The CDR3 region is CASSSDIYGYTF. CDR3 DNA: TGTGCCAGCAGCTCGGACATTTATGGCTACACCTTC.